A single T cell receptor (beta chain) is shown here with its context. Its antigen remains unidentified. Base qualities are missing; no much larger clone stands one base away. The germline V gene sets CDR1 to SGHRS and CDR2 to YFSETQ. Here V drops 0 bases and J drops 5 bases, and the junction holds 8 bases not matched to any gene. The CDR3 contains 16 residues, cysteine and phenylalanine counted. Only the CDR3 DNA is retained, 48 bases long and in frame from the first base. These data originate in a study of blood T cell repertoires in COVID-19 (dated by TCRdb to between 2020 and 2021). A note on the overall study: Samples covering the acute and convalescent phases of COVID-19 were provided by collaborators in the United States, Italy and Spain. The material from the prospective study consisted of cDNA or gDNA derived from T cells, B-cell-depleted T cells, or PBMCs. Subjects who had been exposed to COVID-19, were actively infected with it, or had recovered from it provided the deeply sampled blood TCRbeta repertoires that made up the dataset. The repertoires were released in a freely available public database meant as a resource for research on the immune response to SARS-CoV-2. Samples were obtained from the ongoing ImmuneRACE study (first 160 participants) and from about 1,300 subjects provided by 6 global collaborators. Sample metadata almost always included a de-identified subject ID, COVID-19 status, age in years and sex. Where available, HLA class I and class II types were obtained from metadata supplied by the sample provider rather than from assay-based typing. Overall study outcomes, separate from this receptor: How much clinical and demographic metadata was included differed by source and by participant, and the metadata was provided uncurated.

Each collaborating institution followed its own protocols to collect whole blood in K2EDTA tubes. Collaborator samples were shipped for TCRbeta analysis as frozen whole blood, isolated PBMCs, or DNA extracted from either sample type. TCRbeta CDR3 regions were amplified from genomic DNA using the immunoSEQ Assay, a bias-controlled multiplex PCR. In the authors' own workflow: The number of nucleated cells in each sample was estimated by amplification of reference gene primers within the assay. To quantify the absolute abundance of each unique TCRbeta CDR3 rearrangement, sequence reads were collapsed and filtered. Productive Simpson clonality was computed per sample as the square root of Simpson's diversity index over productive rearrangements. What TCRdb holds here is the immuneACCESS table cut down to in-frame rearrangements. Part of the clones is not present; checked against another copy, under half of the missing clones reflect an unresolved V gene, and the others are unexplained. That table furnishes V, J and clone size, whereas the DNA furnished D and trimming. The sample table holds about 62,000 clones, of which roughly 92% were seen once. The ten largest clones capture approximately 6% of the sample.

This chain is built from TRBV5-1 and TRBJ2-5; TRBD2 lines up with 9 middle nucleotides. This TCR came from a human donor in a cohort sampled during active COVID-19. Sequences were obtained from peripheral blood. The CDR3 protein: CASSLEPAGGEETQYF. In nucleotides, the sequence is TGCGCCAGCAGCTTGGAGCCAGCGGGGGGCGAGGAGACCCAGTACTTC. The variable domain in full, with residues beyond the CDR3 obtained from the reference TRBV5-1 and TRBJ2-5 genes, is KAGVTQTPRYLIKTRGQQVTLSCSPISGHRSVSWYQQTPGQGLQFLFEYFSETQRNKGNFPGRFSGRQFSNSRSEMNVSTLELGDSALYLCASSLEPAGGEETQYFGPGTRLLVL.